The clone carrying this TCR beta chain has a count of ten or more. Its specificity is unknown. These data come from a study of T cell repertoires in cytomegalovirus infection. Study context: Both a matching HLA type and CMV infection were indicated by public TCR beta signatures. Study findings and constraints: Identification of carriers of CMV plus the relevant HLA was performed using cumulative public TCR beta family frequency.

The CDR3 has 13 amino acids. CDR1 is MNHEY, CDR2 SMNVEV, per germline (reference sequence). The V segment lost 6 bases and the J segment 4 bases; nucleotides outside the gene matches: 2. TCRdb passed the reads through MiXCR, listing each CDR3 protein once. The table lists roughly 100,000 distinct CDR3 sequences, 16% of them singletons. The gene calls are TRBV27 and TRBJ2-3, with TRBD1 identical over 9 bases. The specimen sequenced was PBMCs. The TCR comes from a human donor in good health (CMV status not recorded). Some clones in this sample may be carry-over from other donors' samples. CDR3 protein: CASRGQGADTQYF. DNA for the CDR3: TGTGCCAGCAGGGGACAGGGTGCAGATACGCAGTATTTT.